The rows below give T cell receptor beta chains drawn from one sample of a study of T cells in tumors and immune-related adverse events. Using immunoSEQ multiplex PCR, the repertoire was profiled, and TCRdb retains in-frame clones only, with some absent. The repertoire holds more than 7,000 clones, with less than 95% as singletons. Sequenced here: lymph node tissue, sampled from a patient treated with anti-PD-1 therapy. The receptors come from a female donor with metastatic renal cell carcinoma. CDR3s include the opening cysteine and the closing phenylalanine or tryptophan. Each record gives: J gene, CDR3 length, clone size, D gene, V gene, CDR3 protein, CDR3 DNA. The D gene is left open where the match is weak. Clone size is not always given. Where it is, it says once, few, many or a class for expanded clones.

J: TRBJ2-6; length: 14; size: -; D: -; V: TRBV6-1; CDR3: CASSDRAGANVLTF; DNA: TGTGCCAGCAGTGACAGGGCTGGGGCCAACGTCCTGACTTTC
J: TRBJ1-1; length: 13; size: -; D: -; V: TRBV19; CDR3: CASSTWGQSEAFF; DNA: TGTGCCAGCTCCACGTGGGGACAAAGTGAAGCTTTCTTT
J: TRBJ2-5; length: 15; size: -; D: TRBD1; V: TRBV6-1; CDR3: CASSSLGTGQETQYF; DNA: TGTGCCAGCAGCAGTTTAGGGACAGGACAAGAGACCCAGTACTTC
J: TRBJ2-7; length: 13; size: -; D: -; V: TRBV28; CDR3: CASSLPGSTEQYF; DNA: TGTGCCAGCAGTTTACCAGGGTCAACTGAGCAGTACTTC
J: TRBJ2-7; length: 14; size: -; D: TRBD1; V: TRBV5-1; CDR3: CASSLMGQGYEQYF; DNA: TGCGCCAGCAGCCTCATGGGACAGGGGTACGAGCAGTACTTC
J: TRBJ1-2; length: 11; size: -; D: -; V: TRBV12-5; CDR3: CASGSGTGYTF; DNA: TGTGCTAGTGGGTCGGGGACCGGCTACACCTTC
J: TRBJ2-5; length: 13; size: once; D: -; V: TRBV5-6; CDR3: CASSLGFGETQYF; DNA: TGTGCCAGCAGCCTCGGGTTTGGCGAGACCCAGTACTTC
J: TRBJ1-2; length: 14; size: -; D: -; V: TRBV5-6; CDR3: CASSLWGHDYGYTF; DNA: TGTGCCAGCAGCTTGTGGGGGCACGACTATGGCTACACCTTC
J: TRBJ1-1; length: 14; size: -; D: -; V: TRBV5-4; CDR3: CASSLDAVNTEAFF; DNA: TGTGCCAGCAGCTTGGATGCGGTGAACACTGAAGCTTTCTTT
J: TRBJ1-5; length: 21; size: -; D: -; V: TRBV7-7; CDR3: CASSPGRGVACGTYGNQPQHF; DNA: TGTGCCAGCAGCCCAGGCCGGGGGGTAGCTTGTGGGACTTACGGCAATCAGCCCCAGCATTTT
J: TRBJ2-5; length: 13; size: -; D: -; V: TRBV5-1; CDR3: CASSPSVQETQYF; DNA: TGCGCCAGCAGCCCTTCGGTCCAAGAGACCCAGTACTTC
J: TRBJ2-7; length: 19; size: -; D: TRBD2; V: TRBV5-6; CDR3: CASSWGRTSRMGKRGEQYF; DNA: TGTGCCAGCAGCTGGGGGCGGACTAGCCGTATGGGGAAAAGGGGGGAGCAGTACTTC
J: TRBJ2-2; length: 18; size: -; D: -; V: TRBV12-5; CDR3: CASGLGGGGFLNTGELFF; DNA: TGTGCTAGTGGTTTGGGAGGCGGGGGCTTTCTAAACACCGGGGAGCTGTTTTTT
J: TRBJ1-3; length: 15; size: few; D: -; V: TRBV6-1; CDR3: CASSLGGYSGNTIYF; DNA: TGTGCCAGCTCCCTCGGGGGGTACTCTGGAAACACCATATATTTT
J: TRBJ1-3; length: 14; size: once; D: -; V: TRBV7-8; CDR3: CASSFQGVGNTIYF; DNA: TGTGCCAGCAGCTTTCAAGGCGTAGGAAACACCATATATTTT
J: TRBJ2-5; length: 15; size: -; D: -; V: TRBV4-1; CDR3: CASSQVMVTGETQYF; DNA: TGCGCCAGCAGCCAAGTGATGGTGACGGGAGAGACCCAGTACTTC